This entry is about one TCR beta chain. An end of the junction does not agree with germline; a read error may underlie this. Random hexamers were used to reverse transcribe 0.5 to 1 ug of RNA. One entry per CDR3 protein, called by TCRdb with MiXCR from the immunoSEQ multiplex PCR reads. Of 75,000 to 95,000 distinct CDR3 sequences listed, 96% are singletons. These data originate in a study of CD8 T cells in Susac syndrome. On the study more broadly: At the time of blood draw, patients with Susac syndrome were therapy-naive, receiving corticosteroids, or receiving intravenous immunoglobulin alone.

Germline V lookup: CDR1 SGHAT, CDR2 FQNNGV. This CDR3 spans 13 amino acids. TCR beta was sequenced from blood CD8+ and CD4+ T cells. The chain carries TRBV11-2 and TRBJ2-7; D is uncertain. Sequenced: CD8+ T cells from PBMCs. The source of this sequence is a human donor with Susac syndrome. CDR3 sequence (DNA): TGTGCCAGCAGCTTAGTTTTGTCTGGAAGACCCGACTTC. As protein: CASSLVLSGRPDF.